These 12 T cell receptor beta chains share one sample of origin, sequenced in a study of shared clonotypes between healthy human individuals. The naive CD8 population came from CD45RO-negative cells selected for CCR7, without terminally differentiated effector memory CD45RA+ cells. Measured with immunoSEQ multiplex PCR; TCRdb has only the in-frame clones, and not every one. The sample lists about 2.1 million clones, approximately 94% occurring once. Source material: naive CD8+ T cells from PBMCs. These receptor sequences come from a man younger than 30 in good health. Some clones in this sample may be carry-over from other donors' samples.

Comments on this clone: At the DNA level, this CDR3 is encoded by other sequences in the same sample as well. The chain combines TRBV28 with TRBJ2-3; 7 bases line up with TRBD2. Germline V gives CDR1 MDHEN, CDR2 SYDVKM. J gave up 1 base and V 3 bases, and 1 base lay outside the gene matches. This CDR3 is built from 14 residues. DNA of the CDR3: TGTGCCAGCAGTTTGAGCGGGGGCACAGATACGCAGTATTTT. Translation gives CASSLSGGTDTQYF.

The V call is TRBV5-8, the J call TRBJ2-3; D may be TRBD1 (6 bases). V lost 4 bases and J lost 2, with 14 bases in between. The germline V gene encodes CDR1 SGHTS and CDR2 YDEGEE. CDR3 length: 15 residues. The CDR3 here is CASSQITGITDTQYF. CDR3 DNA: TGTGCCAGCAGCCAGATAACAGGGATCACAGATACGCAGTATTTT.

A single count supports this clone. This chain connects TRBV12-2 to TRBJ2-7; the table's D call, TRBD2, was not checked against the DNA. TRBV12-2 is a documented pseudogene. The CDR3 totals 12 residues. The CDR3 DNA reads TGTGCAAGTCCGGGGGGGAACTACGAGCAGTACTTC. Translated: CASPGGNYEQYF.

V gene TRBV21-1 combines with J gene TRBJ2-7; the D segment call TRBD2 is taken from the table without a DNA check. TRBV21-1 constitutes a pseudogene. CDR3 size: 17 residues. CDR3 in DNA: TGTGCCAGCAGCAAACGGCGGGGCGGCCCTATCTCCTACGAGCAGTACTTC. This translates into CASSKRRGGPISYEQYF.

The V call is TRBV27, the J call TRBJ1-4; D gene uncertain. CDR1 is MNHEY, CDR2 SMNVEV, per germline (reference sequence). The length of the CDR3 is 13 residues. V lost 6 bases to trimming and J lost 5 bases, with 10 bases between them. The CDR3 is CASRNRPNEKLFF. The CDR3 DNA is TGTGCCAGCAGAAACCGACCAAATGAAAAACTGTTTTTT.

The V call is TRBV27, the J call TRBJ2-2; possibly TRBD2 for D (5 bases). Per the germline V gene, CDR1 is MNHEY and CDR2 is SMNVEV (reference sequence). The CDR3 has 18 residues. V was pared by 7 bases and J by 4 bases, with 25 bases between. The CDR3 region is CASTPSLRGLVRTGELFF. In DNA, the CDR3 is TGTGCCAGCACCCCTTCCTTACGCGGGTTGGTTCGCACCGGGGAGCTGTTTTTT.

V usage is TRBV28 and J usage is TRBJ1-1; the D is unclear. The V gene's germline CDR1 is MDHEN and CDR2 SYDVKM. V lost 3 bases, J lost 2 bases, and 13 bases lay in between. The CDR3 length is 15 residues. CDR3 sequence: CASSFPEDGNTEAFF. CDR3 in DNA: TGTGCCAGCAGTTTTCCTGAGGACGGAAACACTGAAGCTTTCTTT.

About this clone itself: A junction end diverges from the germline sequence, so it may reflect a read error. The sample carries other DNA sequences with the same CDR3. CDR3 amino acids: CASSLAGSPYEQYF. As DNA, the CDR3 is TGTGCCAGCAGCCTAGCGGGAAGTCCCTACGAGCAGTACTTC. The chain uses TRBV7-2 and TRBJ2-7; 9 nucleotides align to TRBD2. Germline CDR1 is SGHTA and CDR2 is FQGNSA. The CDR3 contains 14 residues. The full variable domain, with the rest looked up from reference TRBV7-2 and TRBJ2-7, is GAGVSQSPSNKVTEKGKDVELRCDPISGHTALYWYRQSLGQGLEFLIYFQGNSAPDKSGLPSDRFSAERTGGSVSTLTIQRTQQEDSAVYLCASSLAGSPYEQYFGPGTRLTVT.

This chain joins TRBV27 and TRBJ2-7; no clear D. Germline loops: CDR1 MNHEY, CDR2 SMNVEV (reference sequence). Trimming stripped 4 bases from V and 0 bases from J, with 13 bases between. CDR3 length equals 15 residues. The CDR3 region is CASSYSAPLSYEQYF. CDR3 in DNA: TGTGCCAGCAGTTATTCGGCCCCCCTCTCCTACGAGCAGTACTTC.

The V gene is TRBV2, the J gene TRBJ1-6; a possible D gene is TRBD1 (5 bases). Germline V gives CDR1 SNHLY, CDR2 FYNNEI. There are 13 residues in the CDR3. Trimming took off 3 bases at V and 10 bases at J, with 10 bases between the two ends. The CDR3 reads CASSDRERSPLHF. CDR3 coding DNA: TGTGCCAGCAGTGACAGGGAGCGATCACCCCTCCACTTT.

V gene TRBV2 combines with J gene TRBJ1-5; no clear D. CDR1 and CDR2 from the germline V gene are SNHLY and FYNNEI. The CDR3 runs to 16 residues. Trimming pared 2 bases from V and 2 bases from J, leaving 13 bases between. The CDR3 is CASSELSVLGNQPQHF. As DNA, the CDR3 is TGTGCCAGCAGTGAACTTTCCGTACTGGGCAATCAGCCCCAGCATTTT. Supplemented by reference TRBV2 and TRBJ1-5, the full variable domain reads EPEVTQTPSHQVTQMGQEVILRCVPISNHLYFYWYRQILGQKVEFLVSFYNNEISEKSEIFDDQFSVERPDGSNFTLKIRSTKLEDSAMYFCASSELSVLGNQPQHFGDGTRLSIL.

The CDR3 loop reads CSVEDRNRGQWETQYF. The CDR3 region has the DNA TGCAGCGTTGAAGATAGGAACAGGGGTCAGTGGGAGACCCAGTACTTC. This rearrangement joins TRBV29-1 to TRBJ2-5; 7 bases align to TRBD1. Germline CDR1 is SQVTM and CDR2 is ANQGSEA. This CDR3 contains 16 residues. V lost 0 bases and J lost 5; bases outside the gene matches: 12.